Listed below are T cell receptor beta chains from one sample, sequenced in a study of beta chain features in type 1 diabetes. Assay used: immunoSEQ multiplex PCR; TCRdb lists only in-frame clones, some missing. This sample yields roughly 180,000 clones, of which 7.8% are seen a single time; 0.94% belongs to the top ten. Sequencing was performed on central memory CD4+ T cells from blood. All receptors come from a woman in her thirties or forties with type 1 diabetes. CDR3s include the opening cysteine and the closing phenylalanine or tryptophan. The D gene is left open where the match is weak. Clone size is shown for a subset of rows, as once, few, many or a class of expanded clone.

>TRBV30|.|.|14|TRBJ1-1
CAWNDGGGSIEAFF
TGTGCCTGGAACGATGGGGGGGGCAGTATTGAAGCTTTCTTT
>TRBV28|TRBD1|.|14|TRBJ2-7
CASRPGQGAREQYF
TGTGCCAGCAGACCTGGACAGGGCGCTCGGGAGCAGTACTTC
>TRBV5-4|.|.|16|TRBJ1-1
CASSLVTGWANTEAFF
TGTGCCAGCAGCTTGGTGACAGGTTGGGCTAACACTGAAGCTTTCTTT
>TRBV5-1|TRBD1|many|16|TRBJ2-5
CASSLAGQGFQETQYF
TGCGCCAGCAGCTTAGCTGGACAGGGATTCCAAGAGACCCAGTACTTC
>TRBV20-1|.|.|11|TRBJ1-4
CSAWRNEKLFF
TGCAGTGCCTGGAGAAATGAAAAACTGTTTTTT
>TRBV7-3|TRBD1|few|16|TRBJ2-3
CASSLGSRTGKGTQYF
TGTGCCAGCAGCTTAGGGTCCAGGACAGGGAAAGGAACGCAGTATTTT
>TRBV11-2|.|.|13|TRBJ2-3
CASSQRQADTQYF
TGCGCCAGCAGCCAAAGACAGGCAGATACGCAGTATTTT
>TRBV30|.|few|12|TRBJ2-1
CAWSPGYNEQFF
TGTGCCTGGAGCCCGGGGTACAATGAGCAGTTCTTC
>TRBV5-1|.|few|15|TRBJ2-6
CASSLQSSGANVLTF
TGCGCCAGCAGCTTACAGAGTTCTGGGGCCAACGTCCTGACTTTC
>TRBV19|.|.|15|TRBJ1-1
CASSLRTEVNTEAFF
TGTGCCAGTAGTCTGCGGACTGAAGTGAACACTGAAGCTTTCTTT
>TRBV5-1|TRBD1|.|13|TRBJ1-2
CASSPGDRNGYTF
TGCGCCAGCAGCCCTGGGGACAGGAATGGCTACACCTTC
>TRBV10-3|TRBD1|.|16|TRBJ1-2
CAIPRGQGDGGYGYTF
TGTGCCATCCCCCGGGGACAGGGAGACGGGGGCTATGGCTACACCTTC
>TRBV6-6|.|few|13|TRBJ2-7
CAISESSLGEQYF
TGTGCCATCAGTGAGTCTAGCTTGGGCGAGCAGTACTTC
>TRBV6-6|TRBD1|.|14|TRBJ2-1
CASSYSGQVNEQFF
TGTGCCAGCAGTTACTCCGGACAGGTCAATGAGCAGTTCTTC
>TRBV5-1|TRBD1|few|14|TRBJ2-7
CASSMDRGVREQYF
TGCGCCAGCAGCATGGACAGGGGAGTGAGGGAGCAGTACTTC
>TRBV2|.|.|14|TRBJ2-2
CASRVQGNTGELFF
TGTGCCAGCAGAGTACAGGGTAACACCGGGGAGCTGTTTTTT
>TRBV7-2|.|few|14|TRBJ2-7
CASSLGSISYEQYF
TGTGCCAGCAGCTTAGGCTCTATTTCCTACGAGCAGTACTTC
>TRBV9|TRBD1|.|15|TRBJ2-3
CASRPGDRGTDTQYF
TGTGCCAGCAGACCCGGGGACAGGGGTACAGATACGCAGTATTTT
>TRBV11-2|.|many|14|TRBJ1-2
CASSLDTENYGYTF
TGTGCCAGCAGCTTAGATACAGAGAACTATGGCTACACCTTC
>TRBV10-3|TRBD1|many|15|TRBJ1-1
CAISEAQGAYTEAFF
TGTGCCATCAGTGAGGCACAGGGGGCTTACACTGAAGCTTTCTTT
>TRBV5-1|TRBD2|.|15|TRBJ2-3
CASSLGLADTDTQYF
TGCGCCAGCAGCTTGGGACTAGCGGACACAGATACGCAGTATTTT